A selection of T cell receptor beta chains follows, all from one sample in a study of primary melanoma T cells and metastatic recurrence. Produced via immunoSEQ multiplex PCR; TCRdb's table is partial and in-frame only. The listing records 50 or so clones. Sequencing input: melanoma tumor tissue. Receptors were obtained from a human donor with melanoma. CDR3s include the opening cysteine and the closing phenylalanine or tryptophan. Fields, in order: clone size, V gene, D gene, J gene, CDR3 DNA, CDR3 protein. D genes are given only for firm matches. Clone size is given for some rows only: seen once, a few or many times, or a class if the clone is expanded.

clone_size: NA
v_call: TRBV5-1
d_call: TRBD1
j_call: TRBJ2-7
cdr3_nt: TGCGCCAGCAGCCCCCCAGCAGGGGGTACGGACGAGCAGTACTTC
cdr3_aa: CASSPPAGGTDEQYF

clone_size: few
v_call: TRBV6-8
d_call: TRBD2
j_call: TRBJ2-5
cdr3_nt: TGTGCCAGCAGTACCCGGACTAGCGGGACCCAAGAGACCCAGTACTTC
cdr3_aa: CASSTRTSGTQETQYF

clone_size: NA
v_call: TRBV19
d_call: NA
j_call: TRBJ2-3
cdr3_nt: TGTGCCAATAGCCCGACAGGCACAGATACGCAGTATTTT
cdr3_aa: CANSPTGTDTQYF

clone_size: once
v_call: TRBV22-1
d_call: NA
j_call: TRBJ2-2
cdr3_nt: TGTGCCAGCAGACTGGGACAGGGTGGTACCGGGGAGCTGTTTTTT
cdr3_aa: CASRLGQGGTGELFF

clone_size: NA
v_call: TRBV6-8
d_call: NA
j_call: TRBJ1-1
cdr3_nt: TGTGCCAGCATCCCCCTCCGGGACACCTTGTACGTGAACACTGAAGCTTTTTTT
cdr3_aa: CASIPLRDTLYVNTEAFF

clone_size: NA
v_call: TRBV19
d_call: NA
j_call: TRBJ2-2
cdr3_nt: TGTGCCAGTAGTATAGACCTCCGGGACTTCAGGAACACCGGGGAGCTGTTTTTT
cdr3_aa: CASSIDLRDFRNTGELFF

clone_size: NA
v_call: TRBV15
d_call: NA
j_call: TRBJ1-5
cdr3_nt: TGTGCCACCAGCAGAGGAGGCGGAAATCAGCCCCAGCATTTT
cdr3_aa: CATSRGGGNQPQHF

clone_size: NA
v_call: TRBV19
d_call: NA
j_call: TRBJ2-1
cdr3_nt: TGTGCCAGTAGTATCAGTAGCGCCCCCTTCAATGAGCAGTTCTTC
cdr3_aa: CASSISSAPFNEQFF

clone_size: NA
v_call: TRBV23-1
d_call: NA
j_call: TRBJ1-2
cdr3_nt: TGCGCCAGCAGCCAAGATCCAGGGACCTATGGCTACACCTTC
cdr3_aa: CASSQDPGTYGYTF

clone_size: NA
v_call: TRBV7-6
d_call: NA
j_call: TRBJ2-3
cdr3_nt: TGTGCCAGCAGCCCAGAGCAGGGGGCGGCGGGGGGCGACACAGATACGCAGTATTTT
cdr3_aa: CASSPEQGAAGGDTDTQYF

clone_size: NA
v_call: TRBV19
d_call: TRBD2
j_call: TRBJ2-1
cdr3_nt: TGTGCCAGTAGTATCACTAGCGGGAGATCAGAGCAGTTCTTC
cdr3_aa: CASSITSGRSEQFF

clone_size: NA
v_call: TRBV10-3
d_call: TRBD1
j_call: TRBJ1-2
cdr3_nt: TGTGCCATCAGTGAGTCGATACAGGGGGATGGCTACACCTTC
cdr3_aa: CAISESIQGDGYTF

clone_size: NA
v_call: TRBV11-3
d_call: NA
j_call: TRBJ2-6
cdr3_nt: TGTGCCAGCAGCTTGAGATCAACCAAGCAACAAAGTCGGGCCAACGTCCTGACTTTC
cdr3_aa: CASSLRSTKQQSRANVLTF

clone_size: NA
v_call: TRBV6-8
d_call: NA
j_call: TRBJ2-5
cdr3_nt: TGTGCCAGCAGTTTTCGGGAGCCGGGCCAAGAGACCCAGTACTTC
cdr3_aa: CASSFREPGQETQYF

clone_size: NA
v_call: TRBV30
d_call: NA
j_call: TRBJ1-4
cdr3_nt: TGTGCCTGGACCCGGGCGTCCCCCGGGAAACTGTTTTTT
cdr3_aa: CAWTRASPGKLFF

clone_size: NA
v_call: TRBV10-2
d_call: NA
j_call: TRBJ2-7
cdr3_nt: TGCGCCAGCAGTGAGTCTGGCTGGGAGGACAGGAGCTCCTACGAGCAATACTTC
cdr3_aa: CASSESGWEDRSSYEQYF

clone_size: NA
v_call: TRBV6-8
d_call: NA
j_call: TRBJ1-5
cdr3_nt: TGTGCCAGCAGTCCTCGACATCGGGAGCCCCAGCATTTT
cdr3_aa: CASSPRHREPQHF

clone_size: NA
v_call: TRBV6-8
d_call: TRBD1
j_call: TRBJ1-5
cdr3_nt: TGTGCCAGCAAAAGGGGGCTCAATCAGCCCCAGCATTTT
cdr3_aa: CASKRGLNQPQHF

clone_size: NA
v_call: TRBV19
d_call: NA
j_call: TRBJ2-1
cdr3_nt: TGTGCCAGTAGCGGGAACTACAATGAGCAGTTCTTC
cdr3_aa: CASSGNYNEQFF

clone_size: once
v_call: TRBV18
d_call: NA
j_call: TRBJ1-1
cdr3_nt: TGTGCCAGCTCACCGCGAAGGGGTACTGAAGCTTTCTTT
cdr3_aa: CASSPRRGTEAFF

clone_size: NA
v_call: TRBV18
d_call: TRBD1
j_call: TRBJ1-1
cdr3_nt: TGTGCCAGCTCACCTACAGGGGGCGCGATGAATACTGAAGCTTTCTTT
cdr3_aa: CASSPTGGAMNTEAFF